Shown below are 21 T cell receptor beta chains from a single sample sequenced in a study of cytomegalovirus exposure and HLA in healthy donors. 13 Jbeta primers and 60 Vbeta primers were used for the PCR. Data came from immunoSEQ multiplex PCR; TCRdb stores just in-frame clones and leaves some out. This table has around 190,000 clones, around nine tenths appearing once. The sample comprised PBMCs. These receptor sequences come from a woman between 18 and 29 years old in good health and CMV-seronegative.

The V and J genes are TRBV18 and TRBJ2-7; 7 bases are shared with TRBD1. CDR1 and CDR2 (germline): KGHSH, LQKENI. This CDR3 spans 16 amino acids. Trimming at V came to 3 bases and at J to 0 bases, leaving 8 bases not matched to a gene. Written as DNA, the CDR3 is TGTGCCAGCTCACCGGGACCAGGGGACAGCTCCTACGAGCAGTACTTC. This encodes CASSPGPGDSSYEQYF.

Written as DNA, the CDR3 is TGTGCCAGCAGTGGAGCGAGGGGGTATGGCTACACCTTC. Encoded protein: CASSGARGYGYTF. The V gene is TRBV2, the J gene TRBJ1-2; TRBD1 is a possible D gene (6 bases). V lost 4 bases, J lost 5 bases, and 11 bases lay in between. Germline CDR1 is SNHLY and CDR2 is FYNNEI. This CDR3 is 13 amino acids long.

The V call is TRBV19, the J call TRBJ2-3; 8 positions match TRBD2. J was trimmed by 2 bases and V by 6 bases; bases with no gene match: 7. This CDR3 has 15 residues. Germline V gives CDR1 LNHDA, CDR2 SQIVND (reference sequence). The DNA of the CDR3 is TGTGCCAGTAGACCAGCGGGGGATTACACAGATACGCAGTATTTT. It is translated as CASRPAGDYTDTQYF.

CDR3 bases: TGTGCCAGCAGCTCCCTGGGGGGGACGGGCCATCAGCCCCAGCATTTT. Protein sequence: CASSSLGGTGHQPQHF. The chain joins TRBV7-8 to TRBJ1-5, with a possible D match to TRBD1 (5 bases). The germline gives CDR1 SGHVS, CDR2 FQNEAQ. The CDR3 is 16 residues long. Trimming took off 4 bases at V and 5 bases at J, with 18 bases between the two ends.

The DNA of the CDR3 is TGTGCCAGCATGCGGGAGCACTTCGAGCAGTACTTC. Its translation: CASMREHFEQYF. This sequence joins TRBV2 and TRBJ2-7; 7 bases are shared with TRBD2. The CDR3 sequence is 12 residues long. Germline assignment: CDR1 SNHLY and CDR2 FYNNEI. V trimming: 7 bases; J trimming: 6 bases; junction bases outside the gene matches: 6.

This clone was found once. The chain has TRBV27 and TRBJ1-1, with TRBD1 matching 9 bases. Germline CDR1 and CDR2: MNHEY and SMNVEV (reference sequence). The CDR3 is 15 amino acids. With 2 bases clipped from V and 1 base from J, the junction kept 2 bases outside the gene matches. The CDR3 nucleotides read TGTGCCAGCAGTTTACGGGGACAGGGGAACACTGAAGCTTTCTTT. Amino acids: CASSLRGQGNTEAFF.

With regard to this clone: The same CDR3 also results from other DNA sequences found in this sample. The chain couples TRBV9 to TRBJ2-3; D is uncertain. Germline lookup yields CDR1 SGDLS and CDR2 YYNGEE. V lost 0 bases to trimming and J lost 1 base, with 3 bases between them. The CDR3 spans 13 residues. CDR3 loop: CASSVAGTDTQYF. The CDR3 bases are TGTGCCAGCAGCGTAGCGGGCACAGATACGCAGTATTTT.

The V gene is TRBV2, the J gene TRBJ1-2, with TRBD1 as a possible D gene (5 bases). Between the trimmed V and J ends, which lost 5 bases and 5 bases, there was a span of 12 bases. Germline V gene data show CDR1 as SNHLY and CDR2 as FYNNEI. The CDR3 totals 13 residues. CDR3 DNA sequence: TGTGCCAGCAGTCCGGACAACTTATATGGCTACACCTTC. It specifies CASSPDNLYGYTF. The full variable domain, its missing parts supplied by reference TRBV2 and TRBJ1-2, is EPEVTQTPSHQVTQMGQEVILRCVPISNHLYFYWYRQILGQKVEFLVSFYNNEISEKSEIFDDQFSVERPDGSNFTLKIRSTKLEDSAMYFCASSPDNLYGYTFGSGTRLTVV.

This clone was seen more than once but under ten times. The chain employs TRBV2 and TRBJ2-7, with a possible D match to TRBD1 (5 bases). CDR1 and CDR2 (germline): SNHLY, FYNNEI. This CDR3 is built from 15 residues. The V gene lost 3 bases and the J gene lost 3 bases, with 15 bases spanning the gap. The CDR3 sequence: CASSEVSGQVYEQYF. The CDR3 coding sequence is TGTGCCAGCAGTGAGGTGTCAGGGCAAGTCTACGAGCAGTACTTC.

The rearrangement links TRBV25-1 to TRBJ1-2; TRBD1 matches at 9 bases. The germline V gene encodes CDR1 MGHDK and CDR2 SYGVNS. This CDR3 has 13 amino acids. V shed 6 bases and J 8 bases; nucleotides not matched to a gene: 7. CDR3 nucleotide sequence: TGTGCCAGCAGCACTACAGGGGGCAGCGGCTACACCTTC. Protein sequence: CASSTTGGSGYTF.

V usage is TRBV15 and J usage is TRBJ1-1; D gene unclear. The CDR3 length is 13 residues. The V gene lost 0 bases and the J gene lost 12 bases, with 14 bases spanning the gap. The germline CDR1 and CDR2 sequences are LNHNV and YYDKDF (reference sequence). The CDR3 DNA is TGTGCCACCAGCAGAGATGAGGGCCGCTGGTCTTTCTTT. It is translated as CATSRDEGRWSFF.

This clone was counted a few times. The chain couples TRBV28 to TRBJ2-1; 9 nucleotides agree with TRBD2. CDR1 and CDR2 from the germline V gene are MDHEN and SYDVKM. Trimming took 6 bases from V and 2 from J; bases not matched to a gene: 17. The CDR3 consists of 19 residues. CDR3 sequence: CASRGGVSGGKVAYNEQFF. DNA of the CDR3: TGTGCCAGCAGGGGAGGGGTTAGCGGGGGAAAGGTAGCCTACAATGAGCAGTTCTTC.

V usage is TRBV19 and J usage is TRBJ2-1; 14 bases are a match to TRBD2. The CDR3 sequence is 16 residues long. CDR1 is LNHDA, CDR2 SQIVND, per germline (reference sequence). The ends lost 7 bases at V and 7 bases at J; junction bases unmatched: 9. The CDR3 loop reads CASTRAGTSGRNEQFF. Written as DNA, the CDR3 is TGTGCCAGTACCCGAGCGGGGACTAGCGGGAGAAATGAGCAGTTCTTC. The whole variable domain, filled in from reference TRBV19 and TRBJ2-1, reads DGGITQSPKYLFRKEGQNVTLSCEQNLNHDAMYWYRQDPGQGLRLIYYSQIVNDFQKGDIAEGYSVSREKKESFPLTVTSAQKNPTAFYLCASTRAGTSGRNEQFFGPGTRLTVL.

Only one count was recorded for this clone. J is TRBJ1-2 and V is TRBV28; no clear D. Germline loops: CDR1 MDHEN, CDR2 SYDVKM. The CDR3 is made up of 11 amino acids. V dropped 4 bases and J dropped 8 bases, with 8 bases sitting between them. In DNA, the CDR3 is TGTGCCAGCAGTTCTAGCAACGGCTACACCTTC. It yields the protein CASSSSNGYTF.

V gene TRBV6-6 combines with J gene TRBJ2-7; D gene ambiguous. V was clipped by 7 bases and J by 3 bases, with 13 bases between them. CDR1 and CDR2 (germline): MNHNY, SVGAGI (reference sequence). This CDR3 spans 13 amino acids. CDR3 sequence: CASTLVPGYEQYF. The CDR3 nucleotides are TGTGCCAGCACCTTGGTTCCGGGCTACGAGCAGTACTTC.

The chain employs TRBV18 and TRBJ2-7, with TRBD1 matching over 8 bases. There are 15 residues in the CDR3. From germline, CDR1 is KGHSH and CDR2 LQKENI. Trimming took 4 bases from V and 3 from J; bases not matched to a gene: 8. In nucleotides, the CDR3 is TGTGCCAGCTCACAGACCAGGGGGCGCTTCTACGAGCAGTACTTC. This gives the protein CASSQTRGRFYEQYF.

The table lists this clone with a count of one. The V and J genes are TRBV28 and TRBJ1-2; TRBD1 is a possible D gene (6 bases). The CDR3 totals 16 residues. Germline CDR1 MDHEN, CDR2 SYDVKM. Trimming removed 4 bases from V and 1 base from J, with 16 bases in between. CDR3 sequence reads: CASSSAGQTLNYGYTF. CDR3 sequence (DNA): TGTGCCAGCAGTTCCGCCGGACAGACACTTAACTATGGCTACACCTTC.

The chain employs TRBV5-5 and TRBJ1-1; D perhaps matches TRBD1 (6 bases). Germline values: CDR1 SGHKS, CDR2 YYEKEE (reference sequence). The CDR3 consists of 14 residues. V was trimmed by 0 bases and J by 11 bases, leaving 17 bases between them. The DNA of the CDR3 is TGTGCCAGCAGCTTGGAATTTGGGGGCGCGGGTGCTTTCTTT. Encoded protein: CASSLEFGGAGAFF.

The CDR3 is CASRQGLRGYTF. In DNA form, the CDR3 reads TGTGCCAGCAGACAGGGCTTAAGAGGCTACACCTTC. V usage is TRBV25-1 and J usage is TRBJ1-2; weak D call: TRBD1 (6 bases). The CDR3 covers 12 residues. The germline gives CDR1 MGHDK, CDR2 SYGVNS. V dropped 6 bases and J dropped 8 bases, with 13 bases sitting between them.

V is TRBV6-5 and J is TRBJ1-2; D possibly corresponds to TRBD1 (5 bases). Germline V gene data show CDR1 as MNHEY and CDR2 as SVGAGI. Trimming removed 4 bases at V and 5 bases at J, with 8 bases between. CDR3 length: 12 amino acids. This CDR3 is CASSSSGYGYTF. The CDR3 DNA is TGTGCCAGCAGTTCATCAGGGTATGGCTACACCTTC.

Comment on this clone: At the DNA level, this CDR3 is encoded by other sequences in the same sample as well. The J gene is TRBJ1-5, the V gene TRBV18; no firm D call. The CDR3 is made up of 12 amino acids. CDR1 is KGHSH, CDR2 LQKENI, per germline. V gave up 0 bases and J gave up 15 bases, with 12 bases separating them. In nucleotides, the CDR3 is TGTGCCAGCTCACCACCGGACGGACTACCGCATTTT. Encoded protein: CASSPPDGLPHF.